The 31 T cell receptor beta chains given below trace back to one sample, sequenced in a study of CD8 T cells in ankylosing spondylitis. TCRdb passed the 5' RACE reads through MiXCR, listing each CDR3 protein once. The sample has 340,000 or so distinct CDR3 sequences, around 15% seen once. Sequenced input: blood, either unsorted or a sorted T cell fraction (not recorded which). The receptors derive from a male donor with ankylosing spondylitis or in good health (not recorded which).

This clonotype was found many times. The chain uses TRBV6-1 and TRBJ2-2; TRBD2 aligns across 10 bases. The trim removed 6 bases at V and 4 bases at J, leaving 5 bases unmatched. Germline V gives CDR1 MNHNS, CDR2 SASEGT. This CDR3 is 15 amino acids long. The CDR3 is CASRIAGGPTGELFF. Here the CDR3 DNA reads TGTGCCAGCAGGATAGCGGGGGGACCCACCGGGGAGCTGTTTTTT.

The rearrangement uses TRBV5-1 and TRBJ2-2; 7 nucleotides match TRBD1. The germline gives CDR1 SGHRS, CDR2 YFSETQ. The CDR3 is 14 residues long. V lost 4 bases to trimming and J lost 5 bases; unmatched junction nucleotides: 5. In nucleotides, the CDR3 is TGCGCCAGCAGCCAAGGGGGCCAGACCGGGGAGCTGTTTTTT. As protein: CASSQGGQTGELFF. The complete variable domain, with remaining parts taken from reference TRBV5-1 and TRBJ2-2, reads KAGVTQTPRYLIKTRGQQVTLSCSPISGHRSVSWYQQTPGQGLQFLFEYFSETQRNKGNFPGRFSGRQFSNSRSEMNVSTLELGDSALYLCASSQGGQTGELFFGEGSRLTVL.

The CDR3 DNA sequence: TGCGCCACCGGACAGGGAGCCTACGAGCAGTACTTC. Its translation is CATGQGAYEQYF. This sequence joins TRBV10-1 and TRBJ2-7; TRBD1 agrees at 8 bases. The CDR3 runs to 12 residues. Trimming at V came to 10 bases and at J to 2 bases, leaving 4 bases not matched to a gene. The germline CDR1 and CDR2 sequences are WNHNN and SYGVQD (reference sequence).

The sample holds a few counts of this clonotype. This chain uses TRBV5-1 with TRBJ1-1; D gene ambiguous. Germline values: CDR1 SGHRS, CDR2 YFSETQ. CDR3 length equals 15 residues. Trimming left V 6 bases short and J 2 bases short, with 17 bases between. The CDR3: CASISGNGRNTEAFF. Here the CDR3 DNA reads TGCGCCAGCATTTCCGGGAACGGACGAAACACTGAAGCTTTCTTT. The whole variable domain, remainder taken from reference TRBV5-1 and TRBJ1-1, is KAGVTQTPRYLIKTRGQQVTLSCSPISGHRSVSWYQQTPGQGLQFLFEYFSETQRNKGNFPGRFSGRQFSNSRSEMNVSTLELGDSALYLCASISGNGRNTEAFFGQGTRLTVV.

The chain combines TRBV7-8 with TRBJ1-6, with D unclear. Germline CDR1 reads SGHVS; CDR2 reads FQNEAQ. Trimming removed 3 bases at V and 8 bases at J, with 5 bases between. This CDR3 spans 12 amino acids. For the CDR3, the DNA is TGTGCCAGCAGCTTGTCTGATTCACCCCTCCACTTT. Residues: CASSLSDSPLHF.

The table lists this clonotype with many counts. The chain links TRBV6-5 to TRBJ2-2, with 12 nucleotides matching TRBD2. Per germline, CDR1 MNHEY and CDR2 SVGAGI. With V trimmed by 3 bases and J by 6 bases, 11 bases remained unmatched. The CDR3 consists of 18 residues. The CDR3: CASSYILAGGPRAGELFF. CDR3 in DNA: TGTGCCAGCAGTTATATTCTAGCGGGAGGGCCAAGGGCCGGGGAGCTGTTTTTT.

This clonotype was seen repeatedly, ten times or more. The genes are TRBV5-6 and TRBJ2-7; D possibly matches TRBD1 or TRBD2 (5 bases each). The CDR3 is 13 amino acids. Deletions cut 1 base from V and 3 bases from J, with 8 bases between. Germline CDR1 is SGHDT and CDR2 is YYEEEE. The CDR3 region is CASSLTGLYEQYF. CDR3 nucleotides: TGTGCCAGCAGCTTGACAGGACTCTACGAGCAGTACTTC.

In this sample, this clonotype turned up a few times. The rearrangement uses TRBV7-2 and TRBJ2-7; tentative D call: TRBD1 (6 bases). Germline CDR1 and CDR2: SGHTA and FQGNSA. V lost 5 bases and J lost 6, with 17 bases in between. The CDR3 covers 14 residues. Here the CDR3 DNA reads TGTGCCAGCAGCGCTGGACAGATTGTGGGCGAGCAGTACTTC. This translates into CASSAGQIVGEQYF.

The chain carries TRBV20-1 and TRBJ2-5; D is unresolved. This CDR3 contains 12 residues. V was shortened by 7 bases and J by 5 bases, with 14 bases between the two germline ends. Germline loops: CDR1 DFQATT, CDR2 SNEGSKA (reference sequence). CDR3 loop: CSGARPDETQYF. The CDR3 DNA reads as TGCAGTGGCGCTAGACCTGATGAGACCCAGTACTTC.

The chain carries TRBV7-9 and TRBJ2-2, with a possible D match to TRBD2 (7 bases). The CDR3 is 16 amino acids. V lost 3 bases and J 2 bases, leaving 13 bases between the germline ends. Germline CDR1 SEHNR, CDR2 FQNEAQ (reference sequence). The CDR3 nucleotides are TGTGCCAGCAGCTTCGGAAGCGGGACAAACACCGGGGAGCTGTTTTTT. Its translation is CASSFGSGTNTGELFF.

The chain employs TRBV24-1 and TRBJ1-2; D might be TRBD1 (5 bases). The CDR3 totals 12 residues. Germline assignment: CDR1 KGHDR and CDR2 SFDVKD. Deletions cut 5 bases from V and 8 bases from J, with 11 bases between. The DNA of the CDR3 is TGTGCCACCAGTGCGCCGGGACGCGGCTACACCTTC. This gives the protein CATSAPGRGYTF.

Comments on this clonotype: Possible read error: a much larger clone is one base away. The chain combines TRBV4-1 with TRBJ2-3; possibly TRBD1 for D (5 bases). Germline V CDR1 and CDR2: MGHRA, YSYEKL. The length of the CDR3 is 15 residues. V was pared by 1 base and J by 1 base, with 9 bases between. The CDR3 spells CASSQVGARTDTQYF. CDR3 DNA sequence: TGCGCCAGCAGCCAAGTAGGGGCCCGCACAGATACGCAGTATTTT.

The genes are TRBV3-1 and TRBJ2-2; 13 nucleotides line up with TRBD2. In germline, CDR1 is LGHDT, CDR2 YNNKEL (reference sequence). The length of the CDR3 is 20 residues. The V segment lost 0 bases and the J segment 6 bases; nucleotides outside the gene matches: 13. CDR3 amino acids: CASSQDLPGLAGDRAGELFF. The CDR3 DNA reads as TGTGCCAGCAGCCAAGATCTACCCGGACTAGCGGGGGATCGCGCCGGGGAGCTGTTTTTT.

The CDR3 nucleotides read TGTGCCATCAGTGTCGGCAGGGAAGGCACTGAAGCTTTCTTT. This gives the protein CAISVGREGTEAFF. This sequence joins TRBV10-3 and TRBJ1-1; possibly TRBD1 for D (5 bases). V dropped 4 bases and J dropped 4 bases, with 13 bases sitting between them. This CDR3 has 14 residues. The germline V gene encodes CDR1 ENHRY and CDR2 SYGVKD.

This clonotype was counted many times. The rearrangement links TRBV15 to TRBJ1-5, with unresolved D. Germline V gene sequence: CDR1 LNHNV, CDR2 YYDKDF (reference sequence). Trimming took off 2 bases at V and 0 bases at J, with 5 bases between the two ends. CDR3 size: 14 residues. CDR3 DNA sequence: TGTGCCACCAGCAGACGTCCTAGCAATCAGCCCCAGCATTTT. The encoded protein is CATSRRPSNQPQHF. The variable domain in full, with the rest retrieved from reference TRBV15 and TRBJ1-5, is DAMVIQNPRYQVTQFGKPVTLSCSQTLNHNVMYWYQQKSSQAPKLLFHYYDKDFNNEADTPDNFQSRRPNTSFCFLDIRSPGLGDTAMYLCATSRRPSNQPQHFGDGTRLSIL.

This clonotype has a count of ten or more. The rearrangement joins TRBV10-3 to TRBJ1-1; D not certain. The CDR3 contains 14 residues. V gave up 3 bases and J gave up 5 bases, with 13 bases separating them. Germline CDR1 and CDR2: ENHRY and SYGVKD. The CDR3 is CAISDDPRRTEAFF. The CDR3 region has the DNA TGTGCCATCAGTGATGACCCCCGCCGAACTGAAGCTTTCTTT.

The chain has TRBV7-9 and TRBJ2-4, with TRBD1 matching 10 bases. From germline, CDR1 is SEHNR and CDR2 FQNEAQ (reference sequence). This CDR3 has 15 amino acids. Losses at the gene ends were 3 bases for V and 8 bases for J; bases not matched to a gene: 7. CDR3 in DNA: TGTGCCAGCAGCTTCCCCGGACAGGGGGGAGACATTCAGTACTTC. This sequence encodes CASSFPGQGGDIQYF.

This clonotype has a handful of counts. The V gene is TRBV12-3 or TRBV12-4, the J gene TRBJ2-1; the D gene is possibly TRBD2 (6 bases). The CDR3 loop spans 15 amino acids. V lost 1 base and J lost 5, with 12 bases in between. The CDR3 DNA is TGTGCCAGCAGTTTAGTAGCGGAGGTGAACAATGAGCAGTTCTTC. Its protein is CASSLVAEVNNEQFF.

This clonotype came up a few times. The DNA for the CDR3 is TGTGCCAGCATGAGTTTCGGCGGATCGAGCTCCTACAATGAGCAGTTCTTC. It yields the protein CASMSFGGSSSYNEQFF. The rearrangement uses TRBV11-3 and TRBJ2-1; D is undetermined. Germline V lookup: CDR1 SGHNT, CDR2 YENEEA. CDR3 length equals 17 residues. Deletions cut 7 bases from V and 0 bases from J, with 19 bases between.

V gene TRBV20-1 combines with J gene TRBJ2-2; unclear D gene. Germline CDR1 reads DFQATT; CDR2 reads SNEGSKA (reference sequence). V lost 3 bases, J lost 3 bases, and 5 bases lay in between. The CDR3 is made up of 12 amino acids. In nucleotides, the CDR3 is TGCAGTGCTAGTCCGCACACCGGGGAGCTGTTTTTT. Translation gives CSASPHTGELFF.

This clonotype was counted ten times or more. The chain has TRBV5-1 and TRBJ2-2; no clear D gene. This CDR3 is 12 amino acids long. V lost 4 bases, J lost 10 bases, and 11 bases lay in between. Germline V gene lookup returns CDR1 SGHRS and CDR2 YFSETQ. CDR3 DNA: TGCGCCAGCAGCAATGGTGGGGAGGAGCTGTTTTTT. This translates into CASSNGGEELFF.

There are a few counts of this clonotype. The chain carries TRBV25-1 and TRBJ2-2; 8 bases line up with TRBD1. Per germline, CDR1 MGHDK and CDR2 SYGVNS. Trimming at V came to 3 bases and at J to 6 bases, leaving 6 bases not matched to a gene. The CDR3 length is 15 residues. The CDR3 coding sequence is TGTGCCAGCAGTGACAGGGGGCCGGGATCCGGGGAGCTGTTTTTT. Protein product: CASSDRGPGSGELFF.

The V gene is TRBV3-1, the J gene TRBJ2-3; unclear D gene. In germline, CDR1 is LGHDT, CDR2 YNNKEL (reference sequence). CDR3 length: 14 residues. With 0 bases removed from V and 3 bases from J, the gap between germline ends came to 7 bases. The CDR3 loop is CASSQDLGTDTQYF. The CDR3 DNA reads TGTGCCAGCAGCCAAGATCTTGGTACAGATACGCAGTATTTT.

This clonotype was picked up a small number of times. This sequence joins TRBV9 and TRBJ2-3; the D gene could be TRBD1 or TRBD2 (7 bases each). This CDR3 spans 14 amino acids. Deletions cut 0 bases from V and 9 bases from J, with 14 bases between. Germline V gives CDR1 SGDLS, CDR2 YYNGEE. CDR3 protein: CASSVATGEGTQYF. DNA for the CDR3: TGTGCCAGCAGCGTAGCTACAGGGGAGGGCACGCAGTATTTT.

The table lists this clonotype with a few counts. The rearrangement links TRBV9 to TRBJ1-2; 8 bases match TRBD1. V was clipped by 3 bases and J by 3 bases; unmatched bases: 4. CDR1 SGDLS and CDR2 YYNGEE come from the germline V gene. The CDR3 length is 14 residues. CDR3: CASSAGTGYYGYTF. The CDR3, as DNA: TGTGCCAGCAGCGCAGGGACAGGCTACTATGGCTACACCTTC.

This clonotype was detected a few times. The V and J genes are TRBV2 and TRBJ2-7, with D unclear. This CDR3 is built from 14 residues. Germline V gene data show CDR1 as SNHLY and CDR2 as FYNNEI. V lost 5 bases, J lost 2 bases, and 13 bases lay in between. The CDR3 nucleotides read TGTGCCAGCAGTAACGTTCCGTTCACCTACGAGCAGTACTTC. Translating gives CASSNVPFTYEQYF.

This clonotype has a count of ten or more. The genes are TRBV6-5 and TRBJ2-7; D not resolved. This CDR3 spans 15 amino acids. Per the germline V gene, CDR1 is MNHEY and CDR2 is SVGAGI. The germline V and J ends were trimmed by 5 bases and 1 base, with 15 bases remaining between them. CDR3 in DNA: TGTGCCAGCAGTCACGTCAGCGACTTATCCTACGAGCAGTACTTC. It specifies CASSHVSDLSYEQYF.

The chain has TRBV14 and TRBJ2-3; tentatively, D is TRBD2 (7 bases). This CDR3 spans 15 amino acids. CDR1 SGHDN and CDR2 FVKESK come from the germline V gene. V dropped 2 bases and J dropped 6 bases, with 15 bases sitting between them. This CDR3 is CASSQRGGVIDTQYF. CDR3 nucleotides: TGTGCCAGCAGCCAAAGGGGGGGAGTAATTGATACGCAGTATTTT.

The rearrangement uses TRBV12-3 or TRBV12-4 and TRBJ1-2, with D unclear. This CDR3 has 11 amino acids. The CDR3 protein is CGTWGGAGYTF. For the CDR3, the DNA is TGTGGTACCTGGGGAGGCGCCGGCTACACCTTC.

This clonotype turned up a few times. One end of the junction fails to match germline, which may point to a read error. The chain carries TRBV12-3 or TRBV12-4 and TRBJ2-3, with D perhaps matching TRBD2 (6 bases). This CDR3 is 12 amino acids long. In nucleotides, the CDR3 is TGTGCCAGCAGTGACTTGCTAGCGCCGTACCGTTTT. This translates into CASSDLLAPYRF.

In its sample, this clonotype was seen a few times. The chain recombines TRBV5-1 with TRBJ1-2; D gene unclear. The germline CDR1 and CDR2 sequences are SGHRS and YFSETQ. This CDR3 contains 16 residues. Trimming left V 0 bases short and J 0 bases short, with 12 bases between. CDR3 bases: TGCGCCAGCAGCTTGGCCCTCTCGGAAACTAACTATGGCTACACCTTC. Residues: CASSLALSETNYGYTF. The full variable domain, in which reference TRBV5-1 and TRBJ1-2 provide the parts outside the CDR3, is KAGVTQTPRYLIKTRGQQVTLSCSPISGHRSVSWYQQTPGQGLQFLFEYFSETQRNKGNFPGRFSGRQFSNSRSEMNVSTLELGDSALYLCASSLALSETNYGYTFGSGTRLTVV.